This T cell receptor beta chain appears in the sequencing data of a study of T cell repertoires in cytomegalovirus infection. Overall study: Peptides in the study included HLA-C-restricted and HLA-B-restricted CMV epitopes. Shared public TCR beta signatures pointed to both CMV infection and a matching HLA type.

General study findings and limits: The study found HLA-C-restricted CMV-specific TCR beta clonotypes dominating the ex vivo response. Of the TCR beta families, the public ones yielded a cumulative frequency that identified carriers of CMV plus the relevant HLA.

In regard to this clonotype: Its antigen remains unidentified.

TCRdb recomputed calls from the reads with MiXCR, one row per CDR3 protein. Of about a million distinct CDR3 sequences in the sample, about a third were seen once. Trimming shortened V by 4 bases and J by 10 bases, and 7 bases separated the two germline ends. In germline, CDR1 is KGHDR, CDR2 SFDVKD. The CDR3 is 11 amino acids. Source: cultured CD8+ T cells from PBMCs, taken from culture after CMV antigen stimulation. This sequence was found in a human donor in good health (CMV status not recorded). Some clones in this sample may be carry-over from other donors' samples. The V gene is TRBV24-1, the J gene TRBJ2-1; D gene ambiguous. CDR3 in amino acids: CATSESGEQFF. The DNA of the CDR3 is TGTGCCACCAGTGAGTCCGGGGAGCAGTTCTTC.